These 18 T cell receptor beta chains were all obtained from the same sample, sequenced in a study of OX40 agonist ivuxolimab in advanced cancers. The repertoire was sequenced with immunoSEQ multiplex PCR; TCRdb's copy has only in-frame clones and lacks some. The sample has about 58,000 clones, approximately 87% seen once. The sample was CD4+ or CD8+ T cells sorted from blood, taken in a trial of the OX40 agonist ivuxolimab. The origin of the receptors is an adult with an advanced solid tumor such as melanoma, head and neck, liver or kidney cancer.

The chain combines TRBV7-2 with TRBJ2-3; 8 bases map to TRBD1. Germline-derived CDR1 and CDR2 are SGHTA and FQGNSA. The J segment lost 4 bases and the V segment lost 4 bases, leaving 4 bases of the junction unmatched. The CDR3 is made up of 14 amino acids. The CDR3 here is CASSSWTGPDTQYF. CDR3 sequence (DNA): TGTGCCAGCAGCTCTTGGACAGGGCCAGATACGCAGTATTTT.

In this sample, this clone turned up a few times. V is TRBV18 and J is TRBJ2-7, with 10 bases aligning to TRBD2. The CDR3 runs to 16 residues. Trimming at V came to 0 bases and at J to 6 bases, leaving 8 bases not matched to a gene. The germline gives CDR1 KGHSH, CDR2 LQKENI. CDR3 region: CASSPPGLAGVGEQYF. CDR3 nucleotides: TGTGCCAGCTCACCACCTGGGCTAGCGGGGGTCGGCGAGCAGTACTTC.

This clone was seen a single time. The chain employs TRBV19 and TRBJ2-7; 10 bases are a match to TRBD1. The germline V gene has CDR1 LNHDA and CDR2 SQIVND (reference sequence). V trimming: 7 bases; J trimming: 0 bases; junction bases outside the gene matches: 3. The CDR3 is 14 amino acids. The chain's CDR3 is CASKGQGNSYEQYF. DNA of the CDR3: TGTGCCAGTAAGGGACAGGGGAACTCCTACGAGCAGTACTTC. Variable domain in full (rest from reference TRBV19 and TRBJ2-7): DGGITQSPKYLFRKEGQNVTLSCEQNLNHDAMYWYRQDPGQGLRLIYYSQIVNDFQKGDIAEGYSVSREKKESFPLTVTSAQKNPTAFYLCASKGQGNSYEQYFGPGTRLTVT.

The gene calls are TRBV19 and TRBJ2-1, with TRBD1 matching over 9 bases. Unmatched junction bases numbered 13, after V lost 7 bases and J lost 6 bases. In germline, CDR1 is LNHDA, CDR2 SQIVND (reference sequence). This CDR3 comprises 16 residues. DNA for the CDR3: TGTGCCAGTACCCCTCGGGGAGGGACAGGGATCAATGAGCAGTTCTTC. This gives the protein CASTPRGGTGINEQFF.

The rearrangement links TRBV5-1 to TRBJ1-4; D call uncertain. Trimming took off 0 bases at V and 5 bases at J, with 8 bases between the two ends. Per the germline V gene, CDR1 is SGHRS and CDR2 is YFSETQ. The CDR3 covers 14 residues. This chain's CDR3 is CASSLGQRNEKLFF. As DNA, the CDR3 is TGCGCCAGCAGCTTGGGGCAGCGGAATGAAAAACTGTTTTTT. Complete variable domain (other parts from reference TRBV5-1 and TRBJ1-4): KAGVTQTPRYLIKTRGQQVTLSCSPISGHRSVSWYQQTPGQGLQFLFEYFSETQRNKGNFPGRFSGRQFSNSRSEMNVSTLELGDSALYLCASSLGQRNEKLFFGSGTQLSVL.

The chain uses TRBV5-1 and TRBJ1-3, with D possibly matching TRBD1 (5 bases). The germline V gene has CDR1 SGHRS and CDR2 YFSETQ. Trimming removed 7 bases from V and 3 bases from J, with 20 bases in between. The CDR3 loop spans 16 amino acids. This CDR3 is CASANGPQGGGNTIYF. The CDR3 bases are TGCGCCAGCGCAAATGGGCCCCAGGGCGGTGGAAACACCATATATTTT.

This clone was found once. V is TRBV6-5 and J is TRBJ2-3, with 10 bases that match TRBD2. J gave up 6 bases and V 0 bases, and 6 bases lay outside the gene matches. Germline CDR1 MNHEY, CDR2 SVGAGI. The CDR3 runs to 16 residues. The CDR3 spells CASSYSWTSGADTQYF. The CDR3 coding sequence is TGTGCCAGCAGTTACTCCTGGACTAGCGGCGCGGATACGCAGTATTTT.

The chain couples TRBV11-3 to TRBJ2-5; D gene uncertain. V shed 4 bases and J shed 1 base, with 16 bases lying between them. Germline CDR1 and CDR2: SGHNT and YENEEA. This CDR3 has 16 residues. CDR3 in amino acids: CASSSQSTAFQETQYF. CDR3 nucleotide sequence: TGTGCCAGCAGCTCCCAATCTACAGCCTTCCAAGAGACCCAGTACTTC.

J is TRBJ2-5 and V is TRBV7-9, with no clear D. Germline V gene lookup returns CDR1 SEHNR and CDR2 FQNEAQ (reference sequence). The CDR3 is 13 amino acids. V shed 3 bases and J shed 1 base, with 6 bases lying between them. CDR3 in amino acids: CASSFTVQETQYF. DNA of the CDR3: TGTGCCAGCAGCTTCACCGTCCAAGAGACCCAGTACTTC.

This chain joins TRBV30 and TRBJ2-3; TRBD2 agrees at 8 bases. After removal of 7 bases from V and 5 bases from J, the junction contained 8 bases not matched to a gene. Germline assignment: CDR1 GTSNPN and CDR2 SVGIG (reference sequence). This CDR3 has 13 amino acids. The CDR3 protein is CASLAGSRDTQYF. The DNA for the CDR3 is TGTGCCTCCTTAGCGGGGTCTAGAGATACGCAGTATTTT.

The sample holds a few counts of this clone. The chain is built from TRBV5-6 and TRBJ2-5; weak D call: TRBD2 (5 bases). This CDR3 has 15 residues. The germline V and J ends were trimmed by 1 base and 1 base, with 11 bases remaining between them. CDR1 is SGHDT and CDR2 is YYEEEE in the germline V gene. As DNA, the CDR3 is TGTGCCAGCAGCTTGTGGCCCGGGGTCCAAGAGACCCAGTACTTC. Translated: CASSLWPGVQETQYF.

The chain has TRBV4-3 and TRBJ2-3; D gene unclear. The CDR3 loop spans 16 amino acids. The V gene's germline CDR1 is LGHNA and CDR2 YSLEER. V was pared by 0 bases and J by 0 bases, with 10 bases between. The CDR3: CASSQDHQFSTDTQYF. CDR3 sequence (DNA): TGCGCCAGCAGCCAAGATCATCAGTTTAGCACAGATACGCAGTATTTT.

The chain carries TRBV6-1 and TRBJ2-7; D is unclear. The V end was cut by 0 bases, the J end by 3 bases, with 9 bases between. The V gene's germline CDR1 is MNHNS and CDR2 SASEGT. CDR3 length equals 14 residues. Written as DNA, the CDR3 is TGTGCCAGCAGTGAAGCTGGCAGCTACTACGAGCAGTACTTC. Translated: CASSEAGSYYEQYF.

The chain uses TRBV18 and TRBJ1-5; perhaps TRBD1 as D (5 bases). Germline-derived CDR1 and CDR2 are KGHSH and LQKENI. Trimming removed 3 bases at V and 5 bases at J, with 11 bases between. The CDR3 has 14 residues. For the CDR3, the DNA is TGTGCCAGCTCACCTTCCCAGGGACATCAGCCCCAGCATTTT. Amino acids: CASSPSQGHQPQHF.

The J gene is TRBJ1-5, the V gene TRBV29-1, with no clear D. The germline gives CDR1 SQVTM, CDR2 ANQGSEA. There are 15 residues in the CDR3. The V end was cut by 5 bases, the J end by 0 bases, with 14 bases between. The CDR3 bases are TGCAGCGTTACCTTATCGACGGTTAGCAATCAGCCCCAGCATTTT. It encodes CSVTLSTVSNQPQHF.

The chain is built from TRBV13 and TRBJ2-5, with D perhaps matching TRBD2 (5 bases). V was trimmed by 5 bases and J by 11 bases, leaving 24 bases between them. Looked up from germline, CDR1 is PRHDT and CDR2 is FYEKMQ (reference sequence). There are 15 residues in the CDR3. The CDR3 spells CASSPNVRASGEQYF. The CDR3, as DNA: TGTGCCAGCAGCCCCAACGTAAGGGCAAGTGGGGAGCAGTACTTC.

The chain recombines TRBV6-1 with TRBJ2-3, with no clear D. This CDR3 is built from 13 residues. Trimming left V 0 bases short and J 5 bases short, with 6 bases between. Germline CDR1 and CDR2: MNHNS and SASEGT. CDR3 in amino acids: CASSEAYGDTQYF. The CDR3 DNA reads TGTGCCAGCAGTGAAGCCTACGGAGATACGCAGTATTTT.

CDR3 region: CASRPGQGGSYNEQFF. DNA of the CDR3: TGTGCCAGCAGACCCGGACAGGGGGGATCCTACAATGAGCAGTTCTTC. The chain recombines TRBV4-2 with TRBJ2-1, with 10 nucleotides matching TRBD1. This CDR3 is built from 16 residues. Trimming removed 6 bases from V and 1 base from J; junction bases left unmatched: 6. Germline loops: CDR1 LGHNA, CDR2 YNFKEQ.